This TCR beta chain was captured by sequencing in a study of T cell repertoires in cytomegalovirus infection (dated 2019 in TCRdb). Describing the broader study: Peptide stimulations targeted recently identified HLA-C-restricted CMV epitopes, whose presentation resists viral immunomodulation, together with well-studied HLA-B-restricted epitopes. Donor HLA type was relevant to the analysis, as public TCR beta signatures indicated carriage of CMV infection together with the matching HLA type.

The CDR3, cysteine through phenylalanine, is 11 amino acids long. Only the CDR3 DNA is retained, 33 bases long and in frame from the first base. V loses 8 bases, J loses 9 bases, and the germline ends lie 11 bases apart. The treatment or condition tag for this specimen amounts to: in vitro stimulation with specific CMV peptide epitopes to enrich CMV-specific T cells. This sample was sequenced with an Illumina HiSeq 1500. TCRdb applied fastp at Q25 and MiXCR to the public reads, then kept only in-frame beta chains. Rows with one shared CDR3 protein collapse into an entry with the most common genes and DNA. The sample table lists around 900,000 distinct CDR3 sequences, roughly 30% of them with a count of one. Roughly 12% of the sample is taken by the ten largest. What the authors observed across the whole study: Cumulative frequency of public TCR beta family members discriminated carriers of CMV infection plus the relevant HLA type in this cohort and an independent approximately 400-donor cohort. In the ex vivo response, HLA-C-restricted CMV-specific TCR beta clonotypes were dominant, and in two of eight donors the single most frequent clonotype came from this HLA-C-restricted group.

In the case of this clonotype: This clone's antigen is unknown. The input lacks base qualities; no much larger clone sits a single base away.

This sample comprised cultured CD8+ T cells from PBMCs, obtained from culture after CMV antigen stimulation. The V and J genes are TRBV12-3 or TRBV12-4 and TRBJ2-1; no D gene call is confident. The TCR sequence derives from a human donor in good health (CMV status not recorded). Some clones in this sample may be carry-over from other donors' samples. In nucleotides, the sequence is TGTGCCAGCTATTCTTTGGGTGAGCAGTTCTTC. Its translation reads: CASYSLGEQFF.